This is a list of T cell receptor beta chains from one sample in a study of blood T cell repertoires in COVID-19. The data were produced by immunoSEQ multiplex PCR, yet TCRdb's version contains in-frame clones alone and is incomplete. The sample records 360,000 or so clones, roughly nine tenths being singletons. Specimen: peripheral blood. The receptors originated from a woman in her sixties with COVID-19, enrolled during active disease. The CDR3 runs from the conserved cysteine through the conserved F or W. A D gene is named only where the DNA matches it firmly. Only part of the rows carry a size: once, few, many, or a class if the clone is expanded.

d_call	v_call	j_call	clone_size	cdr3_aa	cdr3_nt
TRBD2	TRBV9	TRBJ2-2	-	CASSVVSGAGHGELFF	TGTGCCAGCAGCGTAGTCAGCGGGGCTGGGCACGGGGAGCTGTTTTTT
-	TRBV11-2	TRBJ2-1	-	CASSLYLVDGGNNEQFF	TGTGCCAGCAGCTTATACTTAGTGGACGGCGGGAACAATGAGCAGTTCTTC
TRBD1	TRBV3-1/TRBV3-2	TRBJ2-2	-	CASSPPGDRGSGELFF	TGTGCCAGCAGCCCGCCAGGGGACAGGGGGTCCGGGGAGCTGTTTTTT
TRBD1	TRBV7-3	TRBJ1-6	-	CASSLKGTGGTGAYNSPLHF	TGTGCCAGCAGCTTAAAGGGGACCGGCGGGACAGGAGCCTATAATTCACCCCTCCACTTT
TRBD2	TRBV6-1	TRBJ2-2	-	CASSEKRGLAGELFF	TGTGCCAGCAGTGAGAAGCGGGGGTTGGCCGGGGAGCTGTTTTTT
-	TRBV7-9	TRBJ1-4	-	CASSRKSGLTNEKLFF	TGTGCCAGCAGCCGAAAATCGGGTCTGACTAATGAAAAACTGTTTTTT
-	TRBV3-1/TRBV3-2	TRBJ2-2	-	CASSQGSSEAFF	TGTGCCAGCAGCCAAGGTAGCAGCGAAGCGTTTTTT
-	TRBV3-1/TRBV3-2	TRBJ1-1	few	CASSQEWDTYEAFF	TGTGCCAGCAGCCAAGAATGGGACACCTATGAAGCTTTCTTT
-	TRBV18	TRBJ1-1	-	CASSPQVARGGRNTEAFF	TGTGCCAGCTCACCCCAAGTGGCTAGGGGCGGTAGGAACACTGAAGCTTTCTTT
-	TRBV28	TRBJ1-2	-	CASRPPGGYGYTF	TGTGCCAGCAGACCTCCCGGCGGCTATGGCTACACCTTC
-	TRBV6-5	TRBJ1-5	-	CASRRTEGSNQPQHF	TGTGCCAGCAGACGAACTGAGGGTAGCAATCAGCCCCAGCATTTT
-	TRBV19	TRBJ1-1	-	CASSVLTGRVEAFF	TGTGCCAGTAGTGTACTAACAGGGAGGGTTGAAGCTTTCTTT
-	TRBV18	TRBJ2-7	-	CASSGGQVGEQYF	TGTGCCAGCTCGGGAGGACAGGTTGGCGAGCAGTACTTC
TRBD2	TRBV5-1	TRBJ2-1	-	CASTRGGTYNEQFF	TGCGCCAGCACCCGGGGGGGGACCTACAATGAGCAGTTCTTC
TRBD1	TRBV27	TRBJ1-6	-	CASSLDRANNSPLHF	TGTGCCAGCAGTTTAGACAGGGCAAACAATTCACCCCTCCACTTT
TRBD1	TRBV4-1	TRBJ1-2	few	CASSRPGQGVKGYTF	TGCGCCAGCAGCCGACCGGGACAGGGAGTGAAAGGCTACACCTTC
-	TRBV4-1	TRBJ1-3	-	CASSQNPSSLTGNTIYF	TGCGCCAGCAGCCAGAACCCATCAAGCCTAACTGGAAACACCATATATTTT
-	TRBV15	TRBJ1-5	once	CATSRGGDNQPQHF	TGTGCCACCAGCAGAGGGGGGGACAATCAGCCCCAGCATTTT
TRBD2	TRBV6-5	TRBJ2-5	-	CASSYGTSGGAETQYF	TGTGCCAGCAGTTATGGGACTAGCGGGGGGGCTGAGACCCAGTACTTC
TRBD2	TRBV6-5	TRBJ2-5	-	CASSFSGGAVETQYF	TGTGCCAGCAGCTTTAGCGGGGGGGCCGTGGAGACCCAGTACTTC
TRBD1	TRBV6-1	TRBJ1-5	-	CASTRGDRGNQPQHF	TGTGCCAGCACCCGTGGGGACAGGGGCAATCAGCCCCAGCATTTT
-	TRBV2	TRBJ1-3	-	CASSETAGNTIYF	TGTGCCAGCAGTGAGACAGCTGGAAACACCATATATTTT
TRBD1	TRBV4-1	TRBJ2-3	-	CASKRMGQASTDTQYF	TGCGCCAGCAAACGAATGGGACAGGCGAGCACAGATACGCAGTATTTT
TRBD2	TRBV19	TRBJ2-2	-	CASRGTSGGIGELFF	TGTGCCAGTAGGGGGACTAGCGGGGGTATTGGGGAGCTGTTTTTT
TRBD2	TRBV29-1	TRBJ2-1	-	CSVDTSGPYNEQFF	TGCAGCGTAGACACTAGCGGACCTTACAATGAGCAGTTCTTC
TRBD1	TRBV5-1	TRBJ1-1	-	CASSLAKDRGYTEAFF	TGCGCCAGCAGCTTGGCCAAGGACAGGGGGTACACTGAAGCTTTCTTT
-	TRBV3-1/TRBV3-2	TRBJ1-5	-	CASSQDQVGGQPQHF	TGTGCCAGCAGCCAAGATCAAGTGGGAGGTCAGCCCCAGCATTTT
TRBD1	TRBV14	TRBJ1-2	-	CASSQVQGHGYTF	TGTGCCAGCAGCCAAGTACAGGGGCATGGCTACACCTTC
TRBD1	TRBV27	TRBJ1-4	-	CASSSRTGGAKEKLFF	TGTGCCAGCAGTTCAAGGACAGGGGGCGCGAAGGAAAAACTGTTTTTT
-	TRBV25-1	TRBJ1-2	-	CASSEMGNRAYGYTF	TGTGCCAGCAGTGAGATGGGGAACAGGGCATATGGCTACACCTTC
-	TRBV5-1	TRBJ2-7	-	CASSYSGDVHEQYF	TGCGCCAGCAGCTACTCAGGGGACGTCCACGAGCAGTACTTC
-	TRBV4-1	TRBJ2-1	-	CASSLQTGYNEQFF	TGCGCCAGCAGCCTCCAAACGGGGTACAATGAGCAGTTCTTC
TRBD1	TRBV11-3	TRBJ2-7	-	CASSSSRDRDREQYF	TGTGCCAGCAGCTCGAGCCGGGACAGGGATCGGGAGCAGTACTTC